Listed here are 5 T cell receptor beta chains from one sample, sequenced in a study of radiation and T cells in renal cell carcinoma. The time point was: blood 4 weeks post-SBRT, at nephrectomy. The treatment was: 15 Gy SBRT to primary tumor, nephrectomy 4 weeks later. The data were produced by immunoSEQ multiplex PCR, yet TCRdb's version contains in-frame clones alone and is incomplete. The sample consists of approximately 92,000 clones, approximately 86% of them appearing once. The sequencing used blood, collected from a patient whose treatment included radiotherapy and nephrectomy. The receptors here all came from a man aged 45-60 years with renal cell carcinoma.

The genes are TRBV19 and TRBJ1-5, with D perhaps matching TRBD1 (5 bases). Deletions cut 5 bases from V and 5 bases from J, with 10 bases between. The CDR3 contains 13 residues. Per the germline V gene, CDR1 is LNHDA and CDR2 is SQIVND (reference sequence). The CDR3 nucleotides are TGTGCCAGTAGTTTCAGGGACGATCAGCCCCAGCATTTT. Amino acid sequence: CASSFRDDQPQHF.

A single count supports this clone. The V call is TRBV28, the J call TRBJ2-1; weak D call: TRBD2 (6 bases). Trimming took 6 bases from V and 4 from J, leaving 25 bases between them. The CDR3 totals 18 residues. Germline values: CDR1 MDHEN, CDR2 SYDVKM. CDR3 sequence (DNA): TGTGCCAGCAGGCCCTCGCGGGTCGGAGGGCCATTGTACAATGAGCAGTTCTTC. Translating gives CASRPSRVGGPLYNEQFF.

The V gene is TRBV29-1, the J gene TRBJ2-1; 13 bases are a match to TRBD2. With V trimmed by 4 bases and J by 4 bases, 4 bases remained unmatched. The CDR3 contains 15 residues. CDR1 SQVTM and CDR2 ANQGSEA come from the germline V gene. The CDR3 spells CSVVGLAGIYNEQFF. In nucleotides, the CDR3 is TGCAGCGTTGTGGGACTAGCGGGGATATACAATGAGCAGTTCTTC.

As to this clone: This specimen includes other DNA sequences encoding the same CDR3. The chain links TRBV5-1 to TRBJ1-4; D perhaps matches TRBD1 (5 bases). CDR1 SGHRS and CDR2 YFSETQ come from the germline V gene. This CDR3 has 15 amino acids. Between the trimmed V and J ends, which lost 5 bases and 6 bases, there was a span of 17 bases. The CDR3 sequence is CASSFGHGTHEKLFF. CDR3 nucleotide sequence: TGCGCCAGCAGTTTCGGACACGGGACCCATGAAAAACTGTTTTTT.

The V and J genes are TRBV10-3 and TRBJ2-3; D uncertain. Germline CDR1 and CDR2: ENHRY and SYGVKD. The CDR3 has 12 residues. V lost 2 bases and J 4 bases, leaving 4 bases between the germline ends. CDR3 residues: CAISEQADTQYF. As DNA, the CDR3 is TGTGCCATCAGTGAGCAAGCAGATACGCAGTATTTT.